Sequencing of this T cell receptor beta chain was carried out in a study of cytomegalovirus exposure and HLA in healthy donors. Regarding the study as a whole: The later analysis indicated that the majority of CMV-associated TCR beta chains appeared HLA-restricted. What TCR beta sequences reportedly achieved was accurate prediction of HLA-A and HLA-B alleles in most subjects.

For this clone: The antigen remains undetermined.

Looked up from germline, CDR1 is SGHAT and CDR2 is FQNNGV. The trim removed 0 bases at V and 2 bases at J, leaving 3 bases unmatched. The CDR3 covers 15 residues. The primer mix had 60 Vbeta and 13 Jbeta primers. Here immunoSEQ multiplex PCR was the method, and the copy in TCRdb shows in-frame clones only, minus some. The repertoire has about 130,000 clones, over 60% of them found once; the top ten carry 2.5% to 3.5%. V is TRBV11-2 and J is TRBJ2-7, with TRBD1 matching over 8 bases. Material for sequencing was PBMCs. The receptor comes from a man in his forties in good health and CMV-seronegative. In DNA form, the CDR3 reads TGTGCCAGCAGCTTAGAAGGGACAGGCGCCTACGAGCAGTACTTC. Residues: CASSLEGTGAYEQYF.